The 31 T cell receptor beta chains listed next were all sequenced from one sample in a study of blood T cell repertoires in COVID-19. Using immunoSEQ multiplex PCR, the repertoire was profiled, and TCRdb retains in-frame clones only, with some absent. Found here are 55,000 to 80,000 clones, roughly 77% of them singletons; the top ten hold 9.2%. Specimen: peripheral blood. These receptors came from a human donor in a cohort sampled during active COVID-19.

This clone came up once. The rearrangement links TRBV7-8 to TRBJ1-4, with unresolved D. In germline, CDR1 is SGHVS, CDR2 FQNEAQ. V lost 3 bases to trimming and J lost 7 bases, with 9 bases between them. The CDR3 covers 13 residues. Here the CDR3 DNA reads TGTGCCAGCAGCTTGGGAGAGGCTGAAAAACTGTTTTTT. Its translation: CASSLGEAEKLFF. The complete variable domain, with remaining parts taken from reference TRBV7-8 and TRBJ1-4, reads GAGVSQSPRYKVAKRGQDVALRCDPISGHVSLFWYQQALGQGPEFLTYFQNEAQLDKSGLPSDRFFAERPEGSVSTLKIQRTQQEDSAVYLCASSLGEAEKLFFGSGTQLSVL.

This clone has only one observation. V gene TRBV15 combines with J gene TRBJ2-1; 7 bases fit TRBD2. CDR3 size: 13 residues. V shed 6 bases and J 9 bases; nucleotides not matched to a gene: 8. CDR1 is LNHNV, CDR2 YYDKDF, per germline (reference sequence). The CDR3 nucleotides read TGTGCCACCAGAACGGCGGGAGAGGTTGAGCAGTTCTTC. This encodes CATRTAGEVEQFF.

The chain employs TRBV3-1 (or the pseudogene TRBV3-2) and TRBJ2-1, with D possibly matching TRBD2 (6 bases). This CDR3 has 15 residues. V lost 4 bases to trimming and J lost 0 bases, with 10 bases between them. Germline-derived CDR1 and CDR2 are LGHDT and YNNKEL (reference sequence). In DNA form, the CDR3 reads TGTGCCAGCAGCCCGACTAGAAGCTCCTACAATGAGCAGTTCTTC. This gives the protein CASSPTRSSYNEQFF.

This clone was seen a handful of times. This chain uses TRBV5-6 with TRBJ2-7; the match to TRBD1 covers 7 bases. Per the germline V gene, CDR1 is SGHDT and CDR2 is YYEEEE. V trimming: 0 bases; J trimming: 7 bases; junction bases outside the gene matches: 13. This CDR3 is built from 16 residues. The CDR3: CASSLAGGTLAEEQYF. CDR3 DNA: TGTGCCAGCAGCTTGGCAGGGGGTACCCTCGCCGAGGAGCAGTACTTC.

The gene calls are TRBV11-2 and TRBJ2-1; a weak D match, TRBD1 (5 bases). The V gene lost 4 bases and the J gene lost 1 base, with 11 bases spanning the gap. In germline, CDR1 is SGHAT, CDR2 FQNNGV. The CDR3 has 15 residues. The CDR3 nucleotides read TGTGCCAGCAGCTCAATTAGGGGATCCTACAATGAGCAGTTCTTC. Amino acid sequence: CASSSIRGSYNEQFF.

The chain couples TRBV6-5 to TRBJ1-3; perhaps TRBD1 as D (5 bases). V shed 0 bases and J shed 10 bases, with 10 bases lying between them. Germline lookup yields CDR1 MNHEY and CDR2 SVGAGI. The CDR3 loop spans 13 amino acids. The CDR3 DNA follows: TGTGCCAGCAGTTACTCGGGGGAGGGTACCATATATTTT. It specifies CASSYSGEGTIYF.

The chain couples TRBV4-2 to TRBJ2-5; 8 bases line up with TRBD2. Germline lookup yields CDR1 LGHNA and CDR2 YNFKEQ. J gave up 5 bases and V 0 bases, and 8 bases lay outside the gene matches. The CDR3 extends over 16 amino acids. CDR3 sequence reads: CASSQDWLASGETQYF. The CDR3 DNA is TGTGCCAGCAGCCAAGATTGGTTAGCTAGCGGGGAGACCCAGTACTTC.

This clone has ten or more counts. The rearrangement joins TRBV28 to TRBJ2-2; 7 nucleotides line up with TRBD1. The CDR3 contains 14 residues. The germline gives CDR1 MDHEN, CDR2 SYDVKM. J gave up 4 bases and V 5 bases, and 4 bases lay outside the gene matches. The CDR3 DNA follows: TGTGCCAGCAGTACCGCAGGGGGCACCGGGGAGCTGTTTTTT. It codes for CASSTAGGTGELFF. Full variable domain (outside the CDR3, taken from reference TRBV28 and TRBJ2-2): DVKVTQSSRYLVKRTGEKVFLECVQDMDHENMFWYRQDPGLGLRLIYFSYDVKMKEKGDIPEGYSVSREKKERFSLILESASTNQTSMYLCASSTAGGTGELFFGEGSRLTVL.

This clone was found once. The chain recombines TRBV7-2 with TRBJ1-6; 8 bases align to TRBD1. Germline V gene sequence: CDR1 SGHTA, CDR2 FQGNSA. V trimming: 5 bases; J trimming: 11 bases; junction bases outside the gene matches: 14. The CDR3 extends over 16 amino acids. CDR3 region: CASSPGVGQGATPLHF. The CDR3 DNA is TGTGCCAGCAGCCCGGGCGTTGGGCAGGGGGCAACACCCCTCCACTTT.

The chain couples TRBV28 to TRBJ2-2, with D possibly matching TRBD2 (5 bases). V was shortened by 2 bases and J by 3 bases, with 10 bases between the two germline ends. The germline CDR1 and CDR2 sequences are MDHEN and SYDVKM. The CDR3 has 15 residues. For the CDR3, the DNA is TGTGCCAGCAGTTTAGGTTCAGCGGACACCGGGGAGCTGTTTTTT. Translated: CASSLGSADTGELFF.

CDR3 bases: TGTGCCAGCAGCTTGGAAGCGGTTGTTGAAGCTTTCTTT. This codes for CASSLEAVVEAFF. This chain uses TRBV5-6 with TRBJ1-1; D gene ambiguous. Per the germline V gene, CDR1 is SGHDT and CDR2 is YYEEEE. This CDR3 contains 13 residues. Trimming pared 0 bases from V and 7 bases from J, leaving 10 bases between.

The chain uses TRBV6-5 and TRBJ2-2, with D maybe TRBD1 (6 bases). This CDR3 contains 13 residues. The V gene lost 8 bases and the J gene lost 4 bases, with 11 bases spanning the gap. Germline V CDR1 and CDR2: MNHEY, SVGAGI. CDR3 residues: CASRRGGTGELFF. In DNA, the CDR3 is TGTGCCAGCCGCAGGGGTGGCACCGGGGAGCTGTTTTTT.

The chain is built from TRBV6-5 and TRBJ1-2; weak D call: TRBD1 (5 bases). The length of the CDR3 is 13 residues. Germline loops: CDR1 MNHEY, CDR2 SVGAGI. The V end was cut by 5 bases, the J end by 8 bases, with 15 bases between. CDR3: CASSPGRLSGYTF. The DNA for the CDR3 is TGTGCCAGCAGTCCAGGGAGGTTGAGCGGCTACACCTTC.

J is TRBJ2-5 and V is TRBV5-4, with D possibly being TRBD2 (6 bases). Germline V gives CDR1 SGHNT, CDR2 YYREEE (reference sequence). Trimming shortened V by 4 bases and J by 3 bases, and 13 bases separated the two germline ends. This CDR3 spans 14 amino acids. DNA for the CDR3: TGTGCCAGCAGCCCGGGACTGCTAGAAGAGACCCAGTACTTC. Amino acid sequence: CASSPGLLEETQYF.

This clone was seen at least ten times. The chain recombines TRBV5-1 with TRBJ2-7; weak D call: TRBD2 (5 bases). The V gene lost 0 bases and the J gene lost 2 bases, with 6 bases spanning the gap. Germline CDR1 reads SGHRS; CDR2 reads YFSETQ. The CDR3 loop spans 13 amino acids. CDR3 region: CASSLGRPYEQYF. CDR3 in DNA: TGCGCCAGCAGCTTGGGGAGGCCCTACGAGCAGTACTTC.

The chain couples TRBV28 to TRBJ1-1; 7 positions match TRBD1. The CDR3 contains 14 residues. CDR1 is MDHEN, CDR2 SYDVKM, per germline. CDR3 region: CVATPGQMNTEAFF. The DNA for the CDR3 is TGTGTCGCGACTCCGGGACAGATGAACACTGAAGCTTTCTTT.

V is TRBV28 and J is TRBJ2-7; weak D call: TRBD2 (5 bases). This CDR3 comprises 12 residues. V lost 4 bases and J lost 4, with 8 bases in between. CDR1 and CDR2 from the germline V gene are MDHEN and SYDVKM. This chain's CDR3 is CASSSGIYEQYF. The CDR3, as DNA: TGTGCCAGCAGTTCCGGGATTTACGAGCAGTACTTC.

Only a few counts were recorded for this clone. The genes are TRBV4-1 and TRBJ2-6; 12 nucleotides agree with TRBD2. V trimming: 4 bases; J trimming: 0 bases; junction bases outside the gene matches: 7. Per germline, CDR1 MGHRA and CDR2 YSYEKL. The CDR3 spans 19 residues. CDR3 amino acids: CASSLFGLAGTSGANVLTF. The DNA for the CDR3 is TGCGCCAGCAGCCTGTTCGGACTAGCGGGGACCTCTGGGGCCAACGTCCTGACTTTC.

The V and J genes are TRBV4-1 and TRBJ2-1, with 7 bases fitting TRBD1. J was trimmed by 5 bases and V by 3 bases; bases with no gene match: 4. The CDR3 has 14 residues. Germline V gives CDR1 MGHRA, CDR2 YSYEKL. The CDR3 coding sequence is TGCGCCAGCAGCCACTACGGGACAGACAATGAGCAGTTCTTC. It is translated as CASSHYGTDNEQFF.

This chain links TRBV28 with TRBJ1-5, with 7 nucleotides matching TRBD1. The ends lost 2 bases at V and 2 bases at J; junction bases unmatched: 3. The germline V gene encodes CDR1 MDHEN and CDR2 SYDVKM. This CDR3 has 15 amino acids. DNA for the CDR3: TGTGCCAGCAGTTTACCCCAGGGGGGCAATCAGCCCCAGCATTTT. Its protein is CASSLPQGGNQPQHF. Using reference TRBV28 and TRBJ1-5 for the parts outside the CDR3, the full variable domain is DVKVTQSSRYLVKRTGEKVFLECVQDMDHENMFWYRQDPGLGLRLIYFSYDVKMKEKGDIPEGYSVSREKKERFSLILESASTNQTSMYLCASSLPQGGNQPQHFGDGTRLSIL.

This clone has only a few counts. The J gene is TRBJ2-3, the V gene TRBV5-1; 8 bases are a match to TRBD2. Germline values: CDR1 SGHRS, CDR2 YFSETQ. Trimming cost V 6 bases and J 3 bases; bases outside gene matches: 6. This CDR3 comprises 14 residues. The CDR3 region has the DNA TGCGCCAGCAAAAGAATAGCGGGAACAGATACGCAGTATTTT. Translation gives CASKRIAGTDTQYF.

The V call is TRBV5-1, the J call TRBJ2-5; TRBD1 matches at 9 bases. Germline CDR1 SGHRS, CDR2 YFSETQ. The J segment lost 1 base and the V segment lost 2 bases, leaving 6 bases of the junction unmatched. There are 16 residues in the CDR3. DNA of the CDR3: TGCGCCAGCAGCTTTACAGGGGGCAGTGTCCAAGAGACCCAGTACTTC. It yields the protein CASSFTGGSVQETQYF.

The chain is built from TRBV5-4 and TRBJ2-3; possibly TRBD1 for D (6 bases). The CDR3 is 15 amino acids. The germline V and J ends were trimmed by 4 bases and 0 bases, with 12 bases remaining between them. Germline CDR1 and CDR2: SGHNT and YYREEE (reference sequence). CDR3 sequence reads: CASSRTGSSTDTQYF. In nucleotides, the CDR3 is TGTGCCAGCAGCCGCACAGGGAGTAGCACAGATACGCAGTATTTT.

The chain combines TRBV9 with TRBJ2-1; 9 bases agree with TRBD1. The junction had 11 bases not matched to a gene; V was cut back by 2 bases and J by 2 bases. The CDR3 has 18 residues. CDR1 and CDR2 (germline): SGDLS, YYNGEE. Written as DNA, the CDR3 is TGTGCCAGCAGCGTCGAGGACAGGGGATTCGGGGCCTACAATGAGCAGTTCTTC. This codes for CASSVEDRGFGAYNEQFF.

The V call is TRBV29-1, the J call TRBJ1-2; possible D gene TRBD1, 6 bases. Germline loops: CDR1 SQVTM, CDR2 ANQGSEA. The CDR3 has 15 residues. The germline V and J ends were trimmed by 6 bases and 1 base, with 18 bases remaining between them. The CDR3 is CSVEGGFGLNYGYTF. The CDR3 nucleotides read TGCAGCGTCGAGGGGGGGTTCGGTCTTAACTATGGCTACACCTTC.

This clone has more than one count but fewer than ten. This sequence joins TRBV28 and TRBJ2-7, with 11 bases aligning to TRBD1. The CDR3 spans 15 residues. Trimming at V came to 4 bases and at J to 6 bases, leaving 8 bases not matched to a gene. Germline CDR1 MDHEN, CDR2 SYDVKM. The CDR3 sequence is CASSSPGQGASEQYF. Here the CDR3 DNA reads TGTGCCAGCAGTTCACCCGGACAGGGGGCGTCCGAGCAGTACTTC.

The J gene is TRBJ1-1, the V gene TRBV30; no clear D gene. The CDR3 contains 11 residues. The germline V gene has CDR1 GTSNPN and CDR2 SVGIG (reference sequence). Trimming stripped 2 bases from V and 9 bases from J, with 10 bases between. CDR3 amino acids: CAWSFYRKAFF. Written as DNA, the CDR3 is TGTGCCTGGAGTTTCTACAGAAAAGCTTTCTTT.

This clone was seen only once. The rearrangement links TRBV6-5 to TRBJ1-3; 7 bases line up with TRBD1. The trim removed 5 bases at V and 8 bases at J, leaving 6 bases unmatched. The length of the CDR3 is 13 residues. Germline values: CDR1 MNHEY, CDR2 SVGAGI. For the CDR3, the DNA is TGTGCCAGCAGTCTACGAGACAGGGACACCATATATTTT. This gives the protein CASSLRDRDTIYF.

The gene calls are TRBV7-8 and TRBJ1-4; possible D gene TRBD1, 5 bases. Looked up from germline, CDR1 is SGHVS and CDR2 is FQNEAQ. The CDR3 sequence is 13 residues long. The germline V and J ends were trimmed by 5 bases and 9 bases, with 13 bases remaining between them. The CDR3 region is CASSPDKGKKLFF. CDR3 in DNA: TGTGCCAGCAGCCCGGACAAGGGGAAAAAACTGTTTTTT.

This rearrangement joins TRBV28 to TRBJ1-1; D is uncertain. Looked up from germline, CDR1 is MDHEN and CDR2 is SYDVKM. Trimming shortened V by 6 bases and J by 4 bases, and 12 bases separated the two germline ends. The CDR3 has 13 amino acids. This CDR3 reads CASRHGTTTEAFF. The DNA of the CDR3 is TGTGCCAGCAGACACGGTACTACCACTGAAGCTTTCTTT.

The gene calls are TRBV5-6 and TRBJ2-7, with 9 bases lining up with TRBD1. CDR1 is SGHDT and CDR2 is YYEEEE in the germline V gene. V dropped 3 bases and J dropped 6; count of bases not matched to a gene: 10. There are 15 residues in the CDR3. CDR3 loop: CASSYRQGGNREQYF. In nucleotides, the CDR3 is TGTGCCAGCAGCTATCGACAGGGGGGGAACCGCGAGCAGTACTTC.